The next 2 T cell receptor beta chains were all read from a single sample in a study of Tregs in tolerant kidney transplant recipients. Profiled with immunoSEQ multiplex PCR; TCRdb holds only in-frame clones, not every one. This sample has more than 60,000 clones, with more than 95% found just once. Sample: CD4+ T cells from blood, taken before the transplant. The receptors were gathered from a human donor who received a combined kidney and bone marrow transplant.

CDR3 amino acids: CASSEMGGTRYEQYF. CDR3 in DNA: TGTGCCAGCAGTGAAATGGGGGGAACCCGCTACGAGCAGTACTTC. The chain has TRBV6-1 and TRBJ2-7; a possible D gene is TRBD2 (6 bases). Germline CDR1 is MNHNS and CDR2 is SASEGT. The CDR3 length is 15 residues. The V gene lost 2 bases and the J gene lost 3 bases, with 14 bases spanning the gap.

The CDR3 here is CASSVGQGWTEAFF. The CDR3 nucleotides read TGTGCCAGCAGCGTAGGCCAGGGATGGACTGAAGCTTTCTTT. J is TRBJ1-1 and V is TRBV9, with a possible D match to TRBD1 (5 bases). V lost 0 bases and J 5 bases, leaving 11 bases between the germline ends. Per the germline V gene, CDR1 is SGDLS and CDR2 is YYNGEE. The CDR3 is 14 residues long.